These T cell receptor beta chains were read from a single sample in a study of OX40 agonist ivuxolimab in advanced cancers. The data were produced by immunoSEQ multiplex PCR, yet TCRdb's version contains in-frame clones alone and is incomplete. This sample has 50,000 to 65,000 clones, with around 81% found just once. The sequences come from CD4+ or CD8+ T cells sorted from blood, collected in a trial of the OX40 agonist ivuxolimab. The receptors come from an adult with an advanced solid tumor such as melanoma, head and neck, liver or kidney cancer. Each CDR3 is given with its conserved first and last residue. Fields, in order: clone size, J gene, D gene, V gene, CDR3 DNA, CDR3 protein. D genes are given only for firm matches. Rows give clone size only sometimes, using once, few, many, or a class for an expanded clone.

-,TRBJ2-1,-,TRBV7-9,TGTGCCAGCAGCTCCACCCGTAATGAGCAGTTCTTC,CASSSTRNEQFF
-,TRBJ2-7,TRBD1,TRBV6-1,TGTGCCAGCAGGAATCAAGGACAGGTCGCCTACGAGCAGTACTTC,CASRNQGQVAYEQYF
once,TRBJ1-2,-,TRBV29-1,TGCAGCGAGGGGACGGGCTATGGCTACACCTTC,CSEGTGYGYTF
few,TRBJ1-3,-,TRBV27,TGTGCCAGCAGGTTACAGGGTAACTCTGGAAACACCATATATTTT,CASRLQGNSGNTIYF
-,TRBJ2-7,-,TRBV5-4,TGTGCCAGCAGCTTCCCGAAGGGGGGAAGCTCCTACGAGCAGTACTTC,CASSFPKGGSSYEQYF
-,TRBJ1-1,-,TRBV19,TGTGCCAGTAGTATAACGGGGGTGGCGACTGAAGCTTTCTTT,CASSITGVATEAFF
-,TRBJ1-1,-,TRBV5-6,TGTGCCAGCAGCTTGCCGGGACAAGGGAACACTGAAGCTTTCTTT,CASSLPGQGNTEAFF
few,TRBJ1-5,-,TRBV5-1,TGCGCCAGCAGCGAGGGGGGTTGGAATCAGCCCCAGCATTTT,CASSEGGWNQPQHF
-,TRBJ2-2,TRBD2,TRBV27,TGTGCCAGCAGACTAGCGGGGGGAGACACCGGGGAGCTGTTTTTT,CASRLAGGDTGELFF
-,TRBJ2-1,TRBD1,TRBV7-2,TGTGCCAGCAGCTTACGACGCAGGACAGGGGGAAATGAGCAGTTCTTC,CASSLRRRTGGNEQFF
-,TRBJ2-5,-,TRBV19,TGTGCCAGTAGTCGGGACCGCCGTATGACGGCCCAGTACTTC,CASSRDRRMTAQYF
-,TRBJ2-2,-,TRBV19,TGTGCCAGTGTTAGCGGCGCGAACACCGGGGAGCTGTTTTTT,CASVSGANTGELFF
-,TRBJ2-7,TRBD2,TRBV4-1,TGCGCCAGCAGCCAAGGGGCCAGCGGGGGGGTCTACGAGCAGTACTTC,CASSQGASGGVYEQYF
-,TRBJ1-3,-,TRBV19,TGTGCCAGTAGCCCGCAAACAGGTATCTCTGGAAACACCATATATTTT,CASSPQTGISGNTIYF
-,TRBJ1-5,-,TRBV30,TGTGCCTGGAGTAAGGTGCCCGGGGAGTTGAGCAATCAGCCCCAGCATTTT,CAWSKVPGELSNQPQHF
-,TRBJ2-7,TRBD2,TRBV5-6,TGTGCCAGCAGCTTGGTACTAGCGGGGAGGTACGAGAAGTACTTC,CASSLVLAGRYEKYF
once,TRBJ2-6,-,TRBV7-9,TGTGCCAGCAGGGGGAGGACGGAATTAAGCTCTGGGGCCAACGTCCTGACTTTC,CASRGRTELSSGANVLTF
-,TRBJ1-1,-,TRBV9,TGTGCCAGCAGCGTAGGGTCGGGGATGAACACTGAAGCTTTCTTT,CASSVGSGMNTEAFF
-,TRBJ2-1,TRBD1,TRBV7-2,TGTGCCAGCAGCCGGGGACAGGGTGCTTACAATGAGCAGTTCTTC,CASSRGQGAYNEQFF
-,TRBJ2-2,-,TRBV5-1,TGCGCCAGCAAATGGGGGGACGACACCGGGGAGCTGTTTTTT,CASKWGDDTGELFF
-,TRBJ2-7,-,TRBV7-9,TGTGCCAGCAGCCCCTCCGCAACAGGCGAGACCTACGAGCAGTACTTC,CASSPSATGETYEQYF
once,TRBJ2-5,TRBD1,TRBV11-3,TGTGCCAGCAGCTTCGGACAGGGGCAAGAGACCCAGTACTTC,CASSFGQGQETQYF
-,TRBJ2-7,-,TRBV7-2,TGTGCCAGCAGCTGGCGGACAGTAGGAGAGCAGTACTTC,CASSWRTVGEQYF
-,TRBJ2-5,-,TRBV2,TGTGCCAGCAGTCAACTCCAAGAGACCCAGTACTTC,CASSQLQETQYF
-,TRBJ1-2,-,TRBV5-6,TGTGCCAGCAGCAGGGAATCCTATGGCTACACCTTC,CASSRESYGYTF
-,TRBJ1-1,-,TRBV28,TGTGCCAGCAGGACGGACGGGAACACTGAAGCTTTCTTT,CASRTDGNTEAFF
-,TRBJ2-1,-,TRBV2,TGTGCCAGCACCCCGGGGTTCTCCTACAATGAGCAGTTCTTC,CASTPGFSYNEQFF
-,TRBJ2-3,-,TRBV19,TGTGCCAGTAGTATGTTGTCGGGGGTCACAGATACGCAGTATTTT,CASSMLSGVTDTQYF
few,TRBJ1-1,-,TRBV14,TGTGCCAGCAGCCAAGATCCTGGCAGCTCAGCTTTCTTT,CASSQDPGSSAFF
few,TRBJ1-1,TRBD1,TRBV4-1,TGCGCCAGCAGCCAAGATCTGACCTCGGGGACAGGGTGGCGGAACACTGAAGCTTTCTTT,CASSQDLTSGTGWRNTEAFF
-,TRBJ1-1,TRBD1,TRBV7-9,TGTGCCAGCAGCCGATCGACAGGGGACTTCACTGAAGCTTTCTTT,CASSRSTGDFTEAFF
-,TRBJ2-2,-,TRBV5-1,TGCGCCAGCAGCTTGATTGCGCGGGAGAACACCGGGGAGCTGTTTTTT,CASSLIARENTGELFF
-,TRBJ1-5,TRBD1,TRBV2,TGTGCCAGCCGGAGAGGGGACAGGGTCGGCAATCAGCCCCAGCATTTT,CASRRGDRVGNQPQHF
-,TRBJ1-1,-,TRBV5-1,TGCGCTAGCAGCAAGGGTAGTGTAACTGAAGCTTTCTTT,CASSKGSVTEAFF
-,TRBJ1-1,TRBD1,TRBV14,TGTGCCAGCAGCCAAGTGAAGGGGGCAAGGACTGAAGCTTTCTTT,CASSQVKGARTEAFF
-,TRBJ2-1,TRBD2,TRBV11-2,TGTGCCAGCAGCTTAAGGACTAGCGGGGTCCTCCGTGAGCAGTTCTTC,CASSLRTSGVLREQFF
-,TRBJ1-6,-,TRBV9,TGTGCCAGCAGCACGAAATGGGATTCACCCCTCCACTTT,CASSTKWDSPLHF
-,TRBJ1-2,-,TRBV14,TGTGCCAGCAGCCAAACCCGTCGGGATGGCTACACCTTC,CASSQTRRDGYTF
-,TRBJ2-1,-,TRBV5-1,TGCGCCAGCAGCTTTTCGGGAGACTACAATGAGCAGTTCTTC,CASSFSGDYNEQFF
-,TRBJ2-2,TRBD1,TRBV7-2,TGTGCCAGCAGCCCGCAAACCGGGACAGGGTTCCCCGGGGAGCTGTTTTTT,CASSPQTGTGFPGELFF
few,TRBJ1-1,-,TRBV10-3,TGTGCCATCAGTGAGTCCCTGTGGAGAGGAGGGGAGGGAATTGTTTTCTTT,CAISESLWRGGEGIVFF
-,TRBJ2-4,-,TRBV7-3,TGTGCCAGCAGCTCCGGGACGAAAGAAAACATTCAGTACTTC,CASSSGTKENIQYF
once,TRBJ2-2,-,TRBV6-5,TGTGCCAGCAGTCGCAGGGGGGGGAGGACCGGGGAGCTGTTTTTT,CASSRRGGRTGELFF
-,TRBJ1-6,TRBD1,TRBV5-6,TGTGCCAGCAGCCTAGGGACAGCTCAAGGGTCACCCCTCCACTTT,CASSLGTAQGSPLHF
-,TRBJ1-2,-,TRBV30,TGTGCCTGGACCCTGTACCGGGTTAACTATGGCTACACCTTC,CAWTLYRVNYGYTF
-,TRBJ1-2,-,TRBV7-9,TGTGCCAGCAGCGTAGATTCAGAGAGGGATGGCTACACCTTC,CASSVDSERDGYTF
-,TRBJ1-1,-,TRBV6-5,TGTGCCAGCTGGCAGGGCACTGAAGCTTTCTTT,CASWQGTEAFF
-,TRBJ1-2,-,TRBV4-3,TGCGCCAGCAGCCAAGAAACAGCCTATGGCTACACCTTC,CASSQETAYGYTF
-,TRBJ2-4,-,TRBV11-2,TGTGCCAGCAGCTCCCAGGCGGTTTCCATTCAGTACTTC,CASSSQAVSIQYF
-,TRBJ1-1,-,TRBV6-5,TGTGCCAGCAGCCAATCCGGGACAACCGAAGCTTTCTTT,CASSQSGTTEAFF
-,TRBJ2-7,-,TRBV7-7,TGTGCCAGCAGTCCAGGGACGCAGAGTCGTATACAGTACTTC,CASSPGTQSRIQYF
once,TRBJ1-2,-,TRBV15,TGTGCCACCAGCGTCCAGGGAAACTATGGCTACACCTTC,CATSVQGNYGYTF
-,TRBJ2-1,TRBD1,TRBV5-4,TGTGCCAGCAGCGTGCCTTCCGGACAGGGGGTTGGGGAGCAGTTCTTC,CASSVPSGQGVGEQFF
-,TRBJ1-4,-,TRBV5-6,TGTGCCAGCAGCTTGCGGGGTTTTGAAAAACTGTTTTTT,CASSLRGFEKLFF